This note documents a single TCR beta chain sequence. Antigen unknown. The investigators reverse transcribed all of the isolated RNA, so they sequenced expressed TCRB transcripts. Profiled with immunoSEQ multiplex PCR; TCRdb holds only in-frame clones, not every one. The table has roughly 150,000 clones, about 9.1% seen once; the top ten hold roughly 2.5%. This record belongs to a study of beta chain features in type 1 diabetes. Broader study findings: The naive, central memory and Treg TCRB repertoires of patients appeared to be more similar to one another than those of healthy donors. Whether TCRB rearrangement is influenced by HLA type went unresolved here. An over-representation of cells with high TCR expression could result from cDNA sequencing.

The clonotype comes from a woman aged 18-35 years in good health. Sequenced input: central memory CD4+ T cells from blood.

The CDR3 region has the DNA TGCGCCAGCAGACCCGGGACTAGCTTCACAGATACGCAGTATTTT. Protein sequence: CASRPGTSFTDTQYF. V is TRBV5-1 and J is TRBJ2-3; 9 bases agree with TRBD2. The CDR3 contains 15 residues. The V segment lost 5 bases and the J segment 2 bases; nucleotides outside the gene matches: 6. The V gene's germline CDR1 is SGHRS and CDR2 YFSETQ.